This T cell receptor (beta chain) was found in a study of shared clonotypes between healthy human individuals. Trimming removed 3 bases from V and 6 bases from J, with 21 bases in between. The CDR3 is 17 amino acids. Germline CDR1 MNHEY, CDR2 SMNVEV (reference sequence). Only in-frame clones appear in the TCRdb table, and some are missing; sequencing was by immunoSEQ multiplex PCR. The sample has a few million clones, 80% to 95% seen once. This TCR was recovered from a man between 18 and 29 years old in good health. Some clones in this sample may be carry-over from other donors' samples. Material: naive CD4+ T cells from PBMCs. The subset was: CD45RA+ positively selected. The rearrangement uses TRBV27 and TRBJ2-1, with D possibly matching TRBD2 (6 bases). The CDR3 DNA follows: TGTGCCAGCAGTTTCGATTCCGGGACGGGGGATTCCAATGAGCAGTTCTTC. Residues: CASSFDSGTGDSNEQFF.